A single sample gave rise to the 19 T cell receptor beta chains below, sequenced in a study of molecular identifiers for immune sequencing clone quantification. TCRdb re-called the PCR reads through MiXCR, storing one row per CDR3 protein. This table has about 640,000 distinct CDR3 sequences, just under 20% appearing once. Sequencing was carried out using naive CD8+ T cells from blood, with Jurkat cell RNA spiked in. The subset is: FACS-sorted CD8+CD4-CCR7+CD45RA+ naive T cells. Source of these receptors: a human donor in good health. Some libraries in this study had Jurkat cell RNA spiked in.

A word on this clonotype: Mismatch with germline at one junction end may stem from a read error. The CDR3 protein is CASSTTDRGSSYDEQFF. For the CDR3, the DNA is TGTGCCAGCAGTACCACCGACAGGGGGTCGTCCTACGATGAGCAGTTCTTC. The chain couples TRBV27 to TRBJ2-1, with TRBD1 matching over 9 bases. The germline V gene has CDR1 MNHEY and CDR2 SMNVEV (reference sequence). This CDR3 is 17 amino acids long.

This clonotype was seen many times. The DNA for the CDR3 is TGTGCCAGCAGTTACTCGCACGGGGCCGGGGAGCTGTTTTTT. Residues: CASSYSHGAGELFF. The chain has TRBV6-2 or TRBV6-3 and TRBJ2-2; D may be TRBD2 (5 bases). The CDR3 loop spans 14 amino acids. Germline loops: CDR1 MNHEY, CDR2 SVGEGT. V dropped 0 bases and J dropped 6 bases, with 8 bases sitting between them.

At least ten counts were recorded for this clonotype. This chain joins TRBV19 and TRBJ1-1, with no clear D. The germline CDR1 and CDR2 sequences are LNHDA and SQIVND (reference sequence). The ends were cut back, 5 bases at V and 0 bases at J, with 4 bases in the middle. This CDR3 spans 12 amino acids. The CDR3: CASSELNTEAFF. The DNA for the CDR3 is TGTGCCAGTAGTGAACTGAACACTGAAGCTTTCTTT.

This clonotype was recorded many times. The chain uses TRBV30 and TRBJ1-1; 8 bases are shared with TRBD1. This CDR3 region has 13 residues. V was clipped by 5 bases and J by 5 bases; unmatched bases: 7. Germline values: CDR1 GTSNPN, CDR2 SVGIG (reference sequence). The CDR3 protein is CAWEVGQGTEAFF. In nucleotides, the CDR3 is TGTGCCTGGGAGGTAGGACAGGGAACTGAAGCTTTCTTT.

This clonotype came up many times. V and J are TRBV7-9 and TRBJ1-2, with unresolved D. The CDR3 contains 12 residues. V lost 1 base and J 6 bases, leaving 6 bases between the germline ends. Germline V gives CDR1 SEHNR, CDR2 FQNEAQ (reference sequence). Here the CDR3 reads CASSLGGHGYTF. CDR3 bases: TGTGCCAGCAGCTTAGGAGGCCATGGCTACACCTTC.

In this sample, this clonotype turned up many times. The rearrangement joins TRBV27 to TRBJ2-1; 12 bases match TRBD2. CDR3 length: 17 residues. J gave up 9 bases and V 2 bases, and 11 bases lay outside the gene matches. CDR1 and CDR2 (germline): MNHEY, SMNVEV (reference sequence). The CDR3 DNA is TGTGCCAGCAGTTTAATTCCCCTAGCGGGAGGGCCGATTGAGCAGTTCTTC. Translation gives CASSLIPLAGGPIEQFF.

This clonotype was recorded a few times. The rearrangement uses TRBV7-9 and TRBJ1-4; weak D call: TRBD1 (5 bases). This CDR3 region has 15 residues. V was cut by 6 bases and J by 5 bases, with 16 bases left in between. Germline lookup yields CDR1 SEHNR and CDR2 FQNEAQ (reference sequence). The CDR3 DNA reads as TGTGCCAGCAGTCCCCCACCGGGGCTGAATGAAAAACTGTTTTTT. Amino acids: CASSPPPGLNEKLFF.

On this clonotype itself: One end of the junction does not line up with germline, which may come from a read error. The chain recombines TRBV7-3 with TRBJ2-1; 7 positions agree with TRBD2. The CDR3 loop spans 12 amino acids. Germline V gene lookup returns CDR1 SGHTA and CDR2 FQGTGA. DNA of the CDR3: TGTGTCAGCAGCCTCTCTAGCGGAGAGCAGTTCTTC. Translated: CVSSLSSGEQFF.

Ten or more counts support this clonotype. This chain connects TRBV9 to TRBJ2-2; D is possibly TRBD1 (6 bases). Trimming cost V 4 bases and J 6 bases, with 10 bases left between them. The CDR3 is made up of 13 amino acids. Germline V gene lookup returns CDR1 SGDLS and CDR2 YYNGEE. The DNA for the CDR3 is TGTGCCAGCAGCCCTGCAGGGGCCGGGGAGCTGTTTTTT. The encoded protein is CASSPAGAGELFF.

This clonotype was observed a few times. This rearrangement joins TRBV12-3 or TRBV12-4 to TRBJ1-2; no clear D gene. CDR3 length: 15 residues. Trimming shortened V by 3 bases and J by 0 bases, and 11 bases separated the two germline ends. The CDR3 DNA sequence: TGTGCCAGCAGTTTTACCGGCGGCCCTAACTATGGCTACACCTTC. It is translated as CASSFTGGPNYGYTF.

This clonotype appeared a few times. A clone one base away is much larger, so this may be a read error. The chain joins TRBV12-3 or TRBV12-4 to TRBJ2-5; the D gene is possibly TRBD1 (5 bases). The CDR3 extends over 13 amino acids. CDR3 sequence: CASSSGQGEAQYF. As DNA, the CDR3 is TGTGCCAGCAGTTCAGGGCAAGGAGAGGCCCAGTACTTC.

This chain connects TRBV6-6 to TRBJ2-7; 7 bases are a match to TRBD1. Germline assignment: CDR1 MNHNY and CDR2 SVGAGI (reference sequence). The V and J ends lost 5 bases and 2 bases, in that order; junction bases with no gene match: 12. This CDR3 contains 16 residues. The chain's CDR3 is CASSDLTGWAPYEQYF. The CDR3 DNA is TGTGCCAGCAGTGACCTGACAGGGTGGGCGCCCTACGAGCAGTACTTC.

This clonotype was counted between two and nine times. V gene TRBV6-6 combines with J gene TRBJ1-1; a weak D match, TRBD1 (6 bases). Looked up from germline, CDR1 is MNHNY and CDR2 is SVGAGI (reference sequence). The CDR3 has 15 residues. V was trimmed by 2 bases and J by 3 bases, leaving 13 bases between them. The CDR3 nucleotides read TGTGCCAGCAGTTACGCACAGGGACGGGACACTGAAGCTTTCTTT. This translates into CASSYAQGRDTEAFF.

V gene TRBV19 combines with J gene TRBJ2-7, with D possibly TRBD1 on 5 matching bases. Germline CDR1 reads LNHDA; CDR2 reads SQIVND (reference sequence). Trimming left V 5 bases short and J 0 bases short, with 14 bases between. CDR3 size: 15 residues. Here the CDR3 reads CASSPGSGNSYEQYF. CDR3 nucleotides: TGTGCCAGTAGTCCAGGGTCGGGTAACTCCTACGAGCAGTACTTC.

The chain combines TRBV20-1 with TRBJ1-3; D might be TRBD1 (5 bases). V was pared by 4 bases and J by 6 bases, with 13 bases between. Germline CDR1 reads DFQATT; CDR2 reads SNEGSKA (reference sequence). This CDR3 is built from 13 residues. The chain's CDR3 is CSATGVFENTIYF. In DNA form, the CDR3 reads TGCAGTGCTACGGGGGTTTTCGAAAACACCATATATTTT.

This clonotype was seen repeatedly, ten times or more. The V and J genes are TRBV20-1 and TRBJ2-7; 9 nucleotides line up with TRBD2. Germline V CDR1 and CDR2: DFQATT, SNEGSKA (reference sequence). The CDR3 totals 16 residues. J gave up 0 bases and V 0 bases, and 6 bases lay outside the gene matches. As DNA, the CDR3 is TGCAGTGCTAGAGATGTATGGACTAGCGACTCCTACGAGCAGTACTTC. The encoded protein is CSARDVWTSDSYEQYF.

In its sample, this clonotype was seen once. The V gene is TRBV3-2, the J gene TRBJ2-3; the table's D call of TRBD2 was not tested on the DNA. TRBV3-2 is a pseudogene segment. The CDR3 is made up of 21 amino acids. CDR3 nucleotide sequence: TGTGCCAGCAGCCGAACCTATGAAGGGACTAGCGGGGGGGTCGACACAGATACGCAGTATTTT. This encodes CASSRTYEGTSGGVDTDTQYF.

This clonotype was detected many times. The rearrangement uses TRBV2 and TRBJ2-7, with D unresolved. Deletions cut 8 bases from V and 0 bases from J, with 8 bases between. The CDR3 loop spans 12 amino acids. The germline V gene encodes CDR1 SNHLY and CDR2 FYNNEI. CDR3 nucleotide sequence: TGTGCCAGCGGCGGAGTCTCCTACGAGCAGTACTTC. It specifies CASGGVSYEQYF.

A remark on this clonotype: One base away lies a much larger clone, so this may be a sequencing read error. The V call is TRBV11-2, the J call TRBJ2-4; D not certain. The V gene's germline CDR1 is SGHAT and CDR2 FQNNGV. The CDR3 extends over 15 amino acids. The CDR3 DNA sequence: TGTGCCAGCAGCTTATCAGATTATAGCAAAAACACTCAGTACTTC. Translated: CASSLSDYSKNTQYF.